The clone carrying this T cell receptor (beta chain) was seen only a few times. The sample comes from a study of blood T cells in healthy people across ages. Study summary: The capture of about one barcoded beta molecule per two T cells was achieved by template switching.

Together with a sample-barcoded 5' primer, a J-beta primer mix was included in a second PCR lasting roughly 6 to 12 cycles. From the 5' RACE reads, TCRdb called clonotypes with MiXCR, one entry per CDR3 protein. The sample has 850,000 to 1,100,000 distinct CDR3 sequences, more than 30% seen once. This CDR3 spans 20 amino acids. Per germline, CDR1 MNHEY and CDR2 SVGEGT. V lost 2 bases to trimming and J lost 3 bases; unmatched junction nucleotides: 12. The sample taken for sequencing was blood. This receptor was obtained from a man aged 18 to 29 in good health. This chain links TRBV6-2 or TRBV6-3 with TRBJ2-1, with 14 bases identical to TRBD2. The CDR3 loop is CASSYTGLAGDLPNYNEQFF. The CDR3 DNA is TGTGCCAGCAGTTACACGGGACTAGCGGGAGACCTACCTAACTACAATGAGCAGTTCTTC.